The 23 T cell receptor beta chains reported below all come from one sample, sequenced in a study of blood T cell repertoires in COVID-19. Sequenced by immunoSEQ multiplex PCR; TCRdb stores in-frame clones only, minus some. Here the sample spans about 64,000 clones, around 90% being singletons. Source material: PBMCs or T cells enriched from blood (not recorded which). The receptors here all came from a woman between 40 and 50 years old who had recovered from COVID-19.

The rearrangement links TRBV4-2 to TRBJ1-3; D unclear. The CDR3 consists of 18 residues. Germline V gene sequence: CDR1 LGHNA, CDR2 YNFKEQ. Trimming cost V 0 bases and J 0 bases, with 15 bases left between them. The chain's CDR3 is CASSQDPTTASSGNTIYF. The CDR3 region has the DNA TGTGCCAGCAGCCAAGATCCCACCACAGCAAGCTCTGGAAACACCATATATTTT.

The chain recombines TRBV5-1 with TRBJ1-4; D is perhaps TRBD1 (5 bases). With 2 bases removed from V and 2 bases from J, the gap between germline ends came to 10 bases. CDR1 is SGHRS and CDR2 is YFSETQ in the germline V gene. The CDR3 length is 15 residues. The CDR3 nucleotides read TGCGCCAGCAGCTTCAATGGGGGGACTAATGAAAAACTGTTTTTT. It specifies CASSFNGGTNEKLFF.

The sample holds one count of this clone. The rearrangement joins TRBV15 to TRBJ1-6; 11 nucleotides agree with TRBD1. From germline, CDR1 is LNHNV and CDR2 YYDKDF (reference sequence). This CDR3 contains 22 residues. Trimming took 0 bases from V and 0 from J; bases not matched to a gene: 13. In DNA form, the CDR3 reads TGTGCCACCAGCAGAGATTTGCTGCCGGACAGGGGGCTTAGCTCCTATAATTCACCCCTCCACTTT. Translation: CATSRDLLPDRGLSSYNSPLHF.

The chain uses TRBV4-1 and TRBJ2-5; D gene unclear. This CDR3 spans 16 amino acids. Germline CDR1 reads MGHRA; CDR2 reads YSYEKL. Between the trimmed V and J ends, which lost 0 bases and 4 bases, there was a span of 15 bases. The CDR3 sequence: CASSQDRSGFGETQYF. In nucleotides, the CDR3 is TGCGCCAGCAGCCAAGATAGGTCCGGGTTTGGAGAGACCCAGTACTTC.

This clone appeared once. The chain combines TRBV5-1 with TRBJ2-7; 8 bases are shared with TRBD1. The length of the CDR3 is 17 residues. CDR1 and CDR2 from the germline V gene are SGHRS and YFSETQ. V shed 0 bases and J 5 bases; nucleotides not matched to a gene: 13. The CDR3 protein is CASSLVYRADRAHEQYF. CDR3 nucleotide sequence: TGCGCCAGCAGCTTGGTCTATAGGGCGGACAGGGCCCACGAGCAGTACTTC.

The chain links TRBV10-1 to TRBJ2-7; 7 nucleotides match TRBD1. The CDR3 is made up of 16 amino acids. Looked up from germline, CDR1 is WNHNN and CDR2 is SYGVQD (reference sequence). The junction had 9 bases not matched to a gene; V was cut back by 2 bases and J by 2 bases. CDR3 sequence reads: CASSEGTASRTYEQYF. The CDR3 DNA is TGCGCCAGCAGTGAGGGGACAGCCAGCCGCACCTACGAGCAGTACTTC.

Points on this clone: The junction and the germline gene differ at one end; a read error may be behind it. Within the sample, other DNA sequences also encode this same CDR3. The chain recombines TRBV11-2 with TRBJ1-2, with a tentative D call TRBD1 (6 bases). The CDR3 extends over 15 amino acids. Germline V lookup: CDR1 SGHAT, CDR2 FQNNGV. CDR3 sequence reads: CASSVDSTWTYGYTF. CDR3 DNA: TGTGCCAGCAGCGTGGACAGCACATGGACCTATGGCTATACCTTC.

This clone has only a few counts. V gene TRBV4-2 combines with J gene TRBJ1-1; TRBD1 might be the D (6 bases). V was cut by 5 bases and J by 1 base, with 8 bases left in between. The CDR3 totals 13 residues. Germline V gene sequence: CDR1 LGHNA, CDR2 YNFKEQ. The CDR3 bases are TGTGCCAGCAGCAGGGGGGGGAACACTGAAGCTTTCTTT. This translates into CASSRGGNTEAFF.

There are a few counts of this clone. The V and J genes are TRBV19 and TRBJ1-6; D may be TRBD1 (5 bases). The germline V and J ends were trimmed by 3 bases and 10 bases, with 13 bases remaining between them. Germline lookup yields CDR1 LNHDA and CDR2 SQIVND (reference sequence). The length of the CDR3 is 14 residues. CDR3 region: CASSIYRGGSPLHF. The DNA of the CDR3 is TGTGCCAGTAGTATTTATAGGGGAGGATCACCCCTCCACTTT.

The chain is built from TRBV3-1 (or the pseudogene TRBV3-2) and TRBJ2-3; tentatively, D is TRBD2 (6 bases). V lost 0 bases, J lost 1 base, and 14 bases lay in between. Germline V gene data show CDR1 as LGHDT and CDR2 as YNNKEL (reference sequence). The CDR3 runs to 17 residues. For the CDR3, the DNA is TGTGCCAGCAGCCAAGATCGGAGGGACCTGCGCACAGATACGCAGTATTTT. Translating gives CASSQDRRDLRTDTQYF.

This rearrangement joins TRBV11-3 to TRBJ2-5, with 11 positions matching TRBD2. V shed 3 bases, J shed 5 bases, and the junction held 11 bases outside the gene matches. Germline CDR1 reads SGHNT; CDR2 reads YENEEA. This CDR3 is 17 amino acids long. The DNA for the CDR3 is TGTGCCAGCAGCTTGGGACCTCTAGCGGGGGGCCCGGAGACCCAGTACTTC. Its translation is CASSLGPLAGGPETQYF.

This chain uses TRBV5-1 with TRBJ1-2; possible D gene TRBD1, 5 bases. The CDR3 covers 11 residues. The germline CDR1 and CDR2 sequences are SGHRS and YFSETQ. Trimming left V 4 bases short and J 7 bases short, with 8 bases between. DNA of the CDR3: TGCGCCAGCAGCGGGGGAGGTGGCTACACCTTC. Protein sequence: CASSGGGGYTF.

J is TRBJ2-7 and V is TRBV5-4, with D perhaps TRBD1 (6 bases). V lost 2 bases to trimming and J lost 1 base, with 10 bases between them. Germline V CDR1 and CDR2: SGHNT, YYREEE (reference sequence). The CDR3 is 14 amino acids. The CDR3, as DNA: TGTGCCAGCAGCTTTATGACAGGATCCTACGAGCAGTACTTC. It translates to CASSFMTGSYEQYF.

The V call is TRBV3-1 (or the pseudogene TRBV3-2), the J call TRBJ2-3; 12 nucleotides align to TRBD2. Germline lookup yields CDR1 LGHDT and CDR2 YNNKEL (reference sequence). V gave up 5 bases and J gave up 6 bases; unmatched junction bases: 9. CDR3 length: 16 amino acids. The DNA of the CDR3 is TGTGCCAGCAGCTCGACTAGCGGGGGCGGGGTGGATACGCAGTATTTT. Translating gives CASSSTSGGGVDTQYF.

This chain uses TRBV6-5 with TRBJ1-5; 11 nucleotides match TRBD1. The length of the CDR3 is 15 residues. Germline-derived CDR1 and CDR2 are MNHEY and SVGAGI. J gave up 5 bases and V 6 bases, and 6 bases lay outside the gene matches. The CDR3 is CASSNGQGAHQPQHF. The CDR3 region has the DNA TGTGCCAGCAGCAATGGACAGGGGGCTCATCAGCCCCAGCATTTT.

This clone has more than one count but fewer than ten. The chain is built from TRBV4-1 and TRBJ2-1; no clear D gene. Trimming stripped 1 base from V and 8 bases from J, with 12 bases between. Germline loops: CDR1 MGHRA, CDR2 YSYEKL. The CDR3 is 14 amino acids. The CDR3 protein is CASSQGNSHDEQFF. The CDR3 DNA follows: TGCGCCAGCAGCCAAGGAAATAGCCACGATGAGCAGTTCTTC.

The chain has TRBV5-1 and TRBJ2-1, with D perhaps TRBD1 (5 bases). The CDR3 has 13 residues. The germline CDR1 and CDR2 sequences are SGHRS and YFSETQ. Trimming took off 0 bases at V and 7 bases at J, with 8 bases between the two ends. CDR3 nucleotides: TGCGCCAGCAGCTTGGCAGGGTCTAATGAGCAGTTCTTC. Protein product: CASSLAGSNEQFF.

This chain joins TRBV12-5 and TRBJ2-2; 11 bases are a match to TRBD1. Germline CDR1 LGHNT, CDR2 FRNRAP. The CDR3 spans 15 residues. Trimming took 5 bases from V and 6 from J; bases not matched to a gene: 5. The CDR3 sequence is CASGGTGGLSGELFF. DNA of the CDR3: TGTGCTAGTGGTGGGACAGGGGGTCTTTCCGGGGAGCTGTTTTTT.

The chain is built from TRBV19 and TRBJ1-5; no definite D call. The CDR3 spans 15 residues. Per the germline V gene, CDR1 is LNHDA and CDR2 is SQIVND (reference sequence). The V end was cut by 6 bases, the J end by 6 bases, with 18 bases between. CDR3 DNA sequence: TGTGCCAGTAGATCTGGGGAGGCGGAAATTCAGCCCCAGCATTTT. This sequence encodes CASRSGEAEIQPQHF.

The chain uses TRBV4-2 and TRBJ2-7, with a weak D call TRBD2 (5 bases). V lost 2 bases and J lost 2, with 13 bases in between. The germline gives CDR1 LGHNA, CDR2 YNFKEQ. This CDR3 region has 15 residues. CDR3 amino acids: CASSQSDGVTYEQYF. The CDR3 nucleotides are TGTGCCAGCAGCCAATCGGACGGGGTCACCTACGAGCAGTACTTC.

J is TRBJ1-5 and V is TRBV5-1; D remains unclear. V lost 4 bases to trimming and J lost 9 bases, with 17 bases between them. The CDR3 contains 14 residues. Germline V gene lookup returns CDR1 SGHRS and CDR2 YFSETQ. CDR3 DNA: TGCGCCAGCAGCCCGGATCCGGGAAACGGGCCCCAGCATTTT. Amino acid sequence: CASSPDPGNGPQHF.

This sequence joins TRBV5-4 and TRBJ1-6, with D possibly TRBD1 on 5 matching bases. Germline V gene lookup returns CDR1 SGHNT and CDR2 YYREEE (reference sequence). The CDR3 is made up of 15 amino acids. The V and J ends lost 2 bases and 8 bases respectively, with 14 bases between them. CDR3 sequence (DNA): TGTGCCAGCAGCTTAGGGGCGCAAAAGGATTCACCCCTCCACTTT. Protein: CASSLGAQKDSPLHF. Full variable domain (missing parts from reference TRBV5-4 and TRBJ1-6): ETGVTQSPTHLIKTRGQQVTLRCSSQSGHNTVSWYQQALGQGPQFIFQYYREEENGRGNFPPRFSGLQFPNYSSELNVNALELDDSALYLCASSLGAQKDSPLHFGNGTRLTVT.

The CDR3 DNA sequence: TGCGCCAGCAGCTTGGACGGCAGGGGCGGGACAGATACGCAGTATTTT. It codes for CASSLDGRGGTDTQYF. The V and J genes are TRBV5-1 and TRBJ2-3; tentatively, D is TRBD1 (6 bases). Germline V CDR1 and CDR2: SGHRS, YFSETQ. Deletions cut 0 bases from V and 3 bases from J, with 14 bases between. The CDR3 runs 16 residues.